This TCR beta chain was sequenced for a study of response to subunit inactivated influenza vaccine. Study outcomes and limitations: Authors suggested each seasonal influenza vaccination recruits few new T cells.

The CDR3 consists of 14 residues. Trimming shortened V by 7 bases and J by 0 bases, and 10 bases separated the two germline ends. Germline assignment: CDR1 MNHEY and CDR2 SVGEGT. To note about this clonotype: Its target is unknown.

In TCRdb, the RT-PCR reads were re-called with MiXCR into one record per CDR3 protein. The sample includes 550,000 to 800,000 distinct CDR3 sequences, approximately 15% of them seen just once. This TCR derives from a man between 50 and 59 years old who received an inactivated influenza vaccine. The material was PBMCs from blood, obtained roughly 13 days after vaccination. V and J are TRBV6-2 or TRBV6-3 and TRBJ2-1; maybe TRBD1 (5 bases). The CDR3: CASNQGNSYNEQFF. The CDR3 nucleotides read TGTGCCAGCAACCAGGGTAACTCCTACAATGAGCAGTTCTTC.